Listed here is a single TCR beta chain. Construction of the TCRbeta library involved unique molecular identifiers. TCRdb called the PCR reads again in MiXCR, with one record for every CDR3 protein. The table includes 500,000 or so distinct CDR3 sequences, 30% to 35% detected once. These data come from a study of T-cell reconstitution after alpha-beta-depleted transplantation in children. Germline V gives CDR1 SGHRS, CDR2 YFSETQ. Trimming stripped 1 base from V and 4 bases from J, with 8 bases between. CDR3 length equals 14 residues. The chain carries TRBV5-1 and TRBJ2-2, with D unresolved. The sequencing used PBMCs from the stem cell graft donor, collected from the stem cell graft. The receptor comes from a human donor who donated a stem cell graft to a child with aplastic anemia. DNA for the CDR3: TGCGCCAGCAGCTTGAACGTAGGCACCGGGGAGCTGTTTTTT. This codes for CASSLNVGTGELFF.